This is a list of T cell receptor beta chains from one sample in a study of immune characterization of retroperitoneal liposarcoma. MiXCR, applied by TCRdb to the PCR reads, yields one record per CDR3 protein. The table lists around 10,000 distinct CDR3 sequences, 45% to 50% of them singletons. Sequenced material: tumor tissue. Every receptor here comes from a female donor with retroperitoneal liposarcoma. Both conserved end residues are part of each CDR3. Fields, in order: clone size, D gene, V gene, J gene, CDR3 DNA, CDR3 protein. The D gene is left open where the match is weak. Not all rows give a size; the values are once, few, many and, for expanded clones, a class.

clone_size: few; d_call: NA; v_call: TRBV6-1; j_call: TRBJ1-6; cdr3_nt: TGTGCCAGCAGCAAAACAGGATCACCCCTCCACTTT; cdr3_aa: CASSKTGSPLHF
clone_size: few; d_call: NA; v_call: TRBV11-3; j_call: TRBJ2-1; cdr3_nt: TGTGCCAGCAGCTTAGATGATAACTTCGACGAGCAGTTCTTC; cdr3_aa: CASSLDDNFDEQFF
clone_size: NA; d_call: TRBD1; v_call: TRBV6-1; j_call: TRBJ1-1; cdr3_nt: TGTGCCAGCAATATGTACAGGGGCAACACTGAAGCTTTCTTT; cdr3_aa: CASNMYRGNTEAFF
clone_size: medium-sized; d_call: NA; v_call: TRBV7-2; j_call: TRBJ2-5; cdr3_nt: TGTGCCAGCAGCTTAGCCCCTCTAGCGTCCCGGGAGACCCAGTACTTC; cdr3_aa: CASSLAPLASRETQYF
clone_size: NA; d_call: TRBD1; v_call: TRBV6-8; j_call: TRBJ1-2; cdr3_nt: TGTGCCAGCAGGACCCCGACAGGGGCGATTAACTATGGCTACACCTTC; cdr3_aa: CASRTPTGAINYGYTF
clone_size: few; d_call: NA; v_call: TRBV27; j_call: TRBJ2-2; cdr3_nt: TGTGCCAGCAGTTTAGAAGTGAGGACCGGGGAGCTGTTTTTT; cdr3_aa: CASSLEVRTGELFF
clone_size: NA; d_call: NA; v_call: TRBV27; j_call: TRBJ1-6; cdr3_nt: TGTGCCAGCAGTTTATCGCTGTATAATTCACCCCTCCACTTT; cdr3_aa: CASSLSLYNSPLHF
clone_size: NA; d_call: NA; v_call: TRBV6-6; j_call: TRBJ1-1; cdr3_nt: TGTGCCAGCAGTGTGGACTGGACTGAAGCTTTCTTT; cdr3_aa: CASSVDWTEAFF
clone_size: few; d_call: NA; v_call: TRBV12-3/TRBV12-4; j_call: TRBJ2-1; cdr3_nt: TGTGCCAGCAGTCTACAGGGCCGAGGGGCTTACGAGCAGTTCTTC; cdr3_aa: CASSLQGRGAYEQFF
clone_size: NA; d_call: NA; v_call: TRBV6-5; j_call: TRBJ2-7; cdr3_nt: TGTGCCAGCAGTTACATGGTGGGGTCCTACGAGCAGTACTTC; cdr3_aa: CASSYMVGSYEQYF
clone_size: NA; d_call: NA; v_call: TRBV6-5; j_call: TRBJ2-1; cdr3_nt: TGTGCCAGCAAACAAAAGGGGCGGAATGAGCAGTTCTTC; cdr3_aa: CASKQKGRNEQFF
clone_size: NA; d_call: NA; v_call: TRBV12-3/TRBV12-4; j_call: TRBJ2-1; cdr3_nt: TGTGCCAGCAGCGGTCGCGGGAATGAGCAGTTCTTC; cdr3_aa: CASSGRGNEQFF
clone_size: NA; d_call: NA; v_call: TRBV7-2; j_call: TRBJ2-6; cdr3_nt: TGTGCCAGCAGCTTAGGGGGAGGTGGGGCCAACGTCCTGACTTTC; cdr3_aa: CASSLGGGGANVLTF
clone_size: large; d_call: TRBD2; v_call: TRBV6-1; j_call: TRBJ2-1; cdr3_nt: TGTGCCAGCAGTGGGCTAGCGGGAGTACATGAGCAGTTCTTC; cdr3_aa: CASSGLAGVHEQFF
clone_size: many; d_call: NA; v_call: TRBV7-3; j_call: TRBJ2-7; cdr3_nt: TGTGCCAGCAGCACGGGGGCAGGGAACGAGCAGTACTTC; cdr3_aa: CASSTGAGNEQYF
clone_size: NA; d_call: TRBD2; v_call: TRBV6-1; j_call: TRBJ2-1; cdr3_nt: TGTGCCAGCAGTGATCAGGGACTAGTATACAATGAGCAGTTCTTC; cdr3_aa: CASSDQGLVYNEQFF
clone_size: NA; d_call: TRBD2; v_call: TRBV6-1; j_call: TRBJ2-1; cdr3_nt: TGTGCCAGCAGCTTGGAGCGGGGGGAATACTACAATGAGCAGTTCTTC; cdr3_aa: CASSLERGEYYNEQFF
clone_size: NA; d_call: NA; v_call: TRBV6-2/TRBV6-3; j_call: TRBJ2-1; cdr3_nt: TGTGCCAGCAGTGAAAGGGGGGTCTACAATGAGCAGTTCTTC; cdr3_aa: CASSERGVYNEQFF
clone_size: few; d_call: NA; v_call: TRBV11-2; j_call: TRBJ2-5; cdr3_nt: TGTGCCAGCAGCTTAGGAATTCGAGGAGACGGTCGGGAGACCCAGTACTTC; cdr3_aa: CASSLGIRGDGRETQYF
clone_size: NA; d_call: NA; v_call: TRBV11-1; j_call: TRBJ2-5; cdr3_nt: TGTGCCAGCAGCTTACGGCCCACAGAGACCCAGTACTTC; cdr3_aa: CASSLRPTETQYF
clone_size: NA; d_call: NA; v_call: TRBV6-7; j_call: TRBJ2-1; cdr3_nt: TGTGCCAGCAGTGAGACGGGCAGTCCAGAGACCCAGTTCTTC; cdr3_aa: CASSETGSPETQFF
clone_size: NA; d_call: NA; v_call: TRBV6-8; j_call: TRBJ1-2; cdr3_nt: TGTGCCAGCAGTTCAGGGAACTATGGCTACACCTTC; cdr3_aa: CASSSGNYGYTF
clone_size: NA; d_call: TRBD2; v_call: TRBV6-6; j_call: TRBJ2-7; cdr3_nt: TGTGCCAGCCTCCGGAGGGAGGGAGGAGCGTACGAGCAGTACTTC; cdr3_aa: CASLRREGGAYEQYF
clone_size: NA; d_call: NA; v_call: TRBV7-6; j_call: TRBJ2-1; cdr3_nt: TGTGCCAGCAGCCTCCTATGGAATGAGCAGTTCTTC; cdr3_aa: CASSLLWNEQFF
clone_size: NA; d_call: TRBD1; v_call: TRBV11-1; j_call: TRBJ2-5; cdr3_nt: TGTGCCAGCCCGAATAGAAAACAGGGGGCGCGCTACAATGAGCAGTACTTC; cdr3_aa: CASPNRKQGARYNEQYF
clone_size: NA; d_call: NA; v_call: TRBV11-1; j_call: TRBJ2-1; cdr3_nt: TGTGCCAGCAGCTTACAAGGTGATCTCAGAAATGAGCAGTTCTTC; cdr3_aa: CASSLQGDLRNEQFF
clone_size: NA; d_call: NA; v_call: TRBV7-2; j_call: TRBJ2-7; cdr3_nt: TGTGCCAGCAGCTTAGATCGGCGGATCCCGGACGAGCAGTACTTC; cdr3_aa: CASSLDRRIPDEQYF
clone_size: NA; d_call: NA; v_call: TRBV6-1; j_call: TRBJ2-7; cdr3_nt: TGTGCCACCTCCAGTGGGGGGGCATACGAGCAGTACTTC; cdr3_aa: CATSSGGAYEQYF
clone_size: NA; d_call: NA; v_call: TRBV14; j_call: TRBJ2-5; cdr3_nt: TGTGCCAGCAGCCCAGAGCGAGCCCCAGAGACCCAGTACTTC; cdr3_aa: CASSPERAPETQYF
clone_size: NA; d_call: TRBD1; v_call: TRBV6-6; j_call: TRBJ2-2; cdr3_nt: TGTGCCAGCAGTTATCAGGGACAGGGGTACACCGGGGAGCTGTTTTTT; cdr3_aa: CASSYQGQGYTGELFF
clone_size: NA; d_call: NA; v_call: TRBV5-4; j_call: TRBJ2-7; cdr3_nt: TGTGCCAGCAGCTTGGGGAGGGACAGAAGTTACGAGCAGTACTTC; cdr3_aa: CASSLGRDRSYEQYF
clone_size: NA; d_call: NA; v_call: TRBV4-1; j_call: TRBJ2-1; cdr3_nt: TGCGCCAGCAGCCAAAGCCTCGGGAGCTCCTACAATGAGCAGCTCTTC; cdr3_aa: CASSQSLGSSYNEQLF
clone_size: NA; d_call: NA; v_call: TRBV7-4; j_call: TRBJ1-1; cdr3_nt: TGTGCCAGCAGCCTCAGGGGAAGAACTGAAGCTTTCTTT; cdr3_aa: CASSLRGRTEAFF
clone_size: NA; d_call: TRBD1; v_call: TRBV6-5; j_call: TRBJ2-7; cdr3_nt: TGTGCCAGCAGTTCCGGGACAGGGACCTACGAGCAGTACTTC; cdr3_aa: CASSSGTGTYEQYF
clone_size: few; d_call: NA; v_call: TRBV6-5; j_call: TRBJ2-1; cdr3_nt: TGTGCCAGCAGTTACTCGATTTTGTCGAGGGCACCATTCACCCCTAAGATCTACAATGAGCAGTTCTTC; cdr3_aa: CASSYSILSRAPFTPKIYNEQFF
clone_size: NA; d_call: NA; v_call: TRBV25-1; j_call: TRBJ2-1; cdr3_nt: TGTGCCAGCAGAGATCAGGGGCGCGTTTACAATGAGCAGTTCTTC; cdr3_aa: CASRDQGRVYNEQFF
clone_size: NA; d_call: NA; v_call: TRBV27; j_call: TRBJ2-3; cdr3_nt: TGTGCCAGCAGCCCTCGGGGTACAGATACGCAGTATTTT; cdr3_aa: CASSPRGTDTQYF
clone_size: few; d_call: NA; v_call: TRBV10-3; j_call: TRBJ2-7; cdr3_nt: TGTGCCATCAGTGAGGGGCCAGGTTACGAGCAGTACTTC; cdr3_aa: CAISEGPGYEQYF
clone_size: medium-sized; d_call: TRBD2; v_call: TRBV7-6; j_call: TRBJ2-1; cdr3_nt: TGTGCCAGCAGCTTAGAGGTGGTTCTAGCGGAACAGTTCTTC; cdr3_aa: CASSLEVVLAEQFF
clone_size: NA; d_call: NA; v_call: TRBV6-5; j_call: TRBJ2-1; cdr3_nt: TGTGCCAGCAGGGAAAGTTGGCAGGGGAAGACCCAGTTCTTC; cdr3_aa: CASRESWQGKTQFF
clone_size: NA; d_call: NA; v_call: TRBV10-1; j_call: TRBJ2-1; cdr3_nt: TGCGCCCCTCTGGAGAAGGTTTTGGGAGAGACCCAGTTCTTC; cdr3_aa: CAPLEKVLGETQFF
clone_size: NA; d_call: NA; v_call: TRBV11-2; j_call: TRBJ2-3; cdr3_nt: TGTGCCAGCAGCTCAAAGGTTTACGAGCAGTATTTT; cdr3_aa: CASSSKVYEQYF
clone_size: medium-sized; d_call: NA; v_call: TRBV7-6; j_call: TRBJ2-1; cdr3_nt: TGTGCCAGCAGCCCCCCTTTCGGGCGGGGCGAGGGGGAGACCCAGTTCTTC; cdr3_aa: CASSPPFGRGEGETQFF
clone_size: NA; d_call: NA; v_call: TRBV6-6; j_call: TRBJ2-1; cdr3_nt: TGTGCCAGCAGTTCGACCACAGGAAACAATGAGCAGTTCTTC; cdr3_aa: CASSSTTGNNEQFF
clone_size: few; d_call: NA; v_call: TRBV6-1; j_call: TRBJ2-4; cdr3_nt: TGTGCCAGCACAGGGGGGACAGTATACAATGAGCAGTACTTC; cdr3_aa: CASTGGTVYNEQYF
clone_size: medium-sized; d_call: TRBD2; v_call: TRBV7-6; j_call: TRBJ2-1; cdr3_nt: TGTGCCAGCAGCACGACTAGCGGGGGGTCCATGTCCTACGAGCAGTTCTTC; cdr3_aa: CASSTTSGGSMSYEQFF